These 20 T cell receptor beta chains share one sample of origin, sequenced in a study of blood T cell repertoires in COVID-19. TCRdb keeps only in-frame clones here, not all; method: immunoSEQ multiplex PCR. The sample includes about 200,000 clones, about 81% of them seen just once. Sequenced: peripheral blood. The receptors stem from a woman older than 75 with COVID-19, enrolled during active disease.

The chain joins TRBV29-1 to TRBJ2-3; possible D gene TRBD1, 5 bases. V dropped 1 base and J dropped 1 base, with 9 bases sitting between them. The germline V gene has CDR1 SQVTM and CDR2 ANQGSEA. The CDR3 contains 14 residues. CDR3 DNA: TGCAGCGTTGAAGGCATGGGGCGCACAGATACGCAGTATTTT. Translating it yields CSVEGMGRTDTQYF.

The chain joins TRBV29-1 to TRBJ2-1, with D perhaps TRBD2 (6 bases). The CDR3 contains 14 residues. Trimming removed 4 bases from V and 4 bases from J, with 14 bases in between. CDR1 is SQVTM and CDR2 is ANQGSEA in the germline V gene. CDR3 sequence reads: CSVGTGLLYNEQFF. The CDR3 DNA follows: TGCAGCGTTGGTACGGGACTTCTATACAATGAGCAGTTCTTC.

This clone showed up just a few times. The CDR3 DNA reads as TGTGCCAGCAGCTCTTGGACGGAGGGACTGAGCTACGAGCAGTACTTC. Residues: CASSSWTEGLSYEQYF. V usage is TRBV11-2 and J usage is TRBJ2-7, with D perhaps TRBD2 (6 bases). Germline CDR1 and CDR2: SGHAT and FQNNGV. The CDR3 is 16 amino acids. Between the trimmed V and J ends, which lost 4 bases and 3 bases, there was a span of 19 bases.

The rearrangement uses TRBV20-1 and TRBJ1-2, with D uncertain. This CDR3 spans 13 amino acids. Deletions cut 3 bases from V and 0 bases from J, with 8 bases between. In germline, CDR1 is DFQATT, CDR2 SNEGSKA (reference sequence). The CDR3 DNA sequence: TGCAGTGCTAGTGGGAGCGCTAACTATGGCTACACCTTC. This codes for CSASGSANYGYTF.

The chain couples TRBV7-3 to TRBJ1-1; the D gene is possibly TRBD1 (5 bases). This CDR3 has 13 amino acids. Trimming removed 6 bases from V and 0 bases from J, with 8 bases in between. Germline-derived CDR1 and CDR2 are SGHTA and FQGTGA. The CDR3 region has the DNA TGTGCCAGCAGTCGACAGATGAACACTGAAGCTTTCTTT. Protein: CASSRQMNTEAFF.

This clone turned up a few times. V usage is TRBV3-1 (or the pseudogene TRBV3-2) and J usage is TRBJ2-2; tentative D call: TRBD1 (6 bases). Per germline, CDR1 LGHDT and CDR2 YNNKEL (reference sequence). CDR3 length equals 16 residues. V was trimmed by 4 bases and J by 7 bases, leaving 19 bases between them. The CDR3 nucleotides are TGTGCCAGCAGCCGTCTGCGAGGGGGACGGGGCGGGGAGCTGTTTTTT. It yields the protein CASSRLRGGRGGELFF.

This chain connects TRBV9 to TRBJ2-1, with TRBD2 identical over 7 bases. The germline V gene encodes CDR1 SGDLS and CDR2 YYNGEE. V lost 3 bases, J lost 8 bases, and 11 bases stayed unmatched. This CDR3 comprises 15 residues. The CDR3 region has the DNA TGTGCCAGCAGCGGGAGGACTAGTGAATTAGATGAGCAGTTCTTC. It is translated as CASSGRTSELDEQFF. Full variable domain (rest looked up from reference TRBV9 and TRBJ2-1): DSGVTQTPKHLITATGQRVTLRCSPRSGDLSVYWYQQSLDQGLQFLIQYYNGEERAKGNILERFSAQQFPDLHSELNLSSLELGDSALYFCASSGRTSELDEQFFGPGTRLTVL.

The chain links TRBV5-6 to TRBJ2-3, with 10 bases identical to TRBD1. CDR1 and CDR2 (germline): SGHDT, YYEEEE. The CDR3 extends over 14 amino acids. The J segment lost 7 bases and the V segment lost 0 bases, leaving 2 bases of the junction unmatched. The CDR3 loop reads CASSLGDRGYTQYF. In DNA, the CDR3 is TGTGCCAGCAGCTTGGGGGACAGGGGTTATACGCAGTATTTT.

This clone came up once. V and J are TRBV5-1 and TRBJ2-2; TRBD1 aligns across 8 bases. Trimming took 3 bases from V and 7 from J; bases not matched to a gene: 8. The germline gives CDR1 SGHRS, CDR2 YFSETQ. The CDR3 consists of 15 residues. CDR3: CASSYTGGVSGELFF. The CDR3 DNA follows: TGCGCCAGCAGCTACACAGGGGGAGTTAGCGGGGAGCTGTTTTTT.

This chain links TRBV7-9 with TRBJ1-2; D is possibly TRBD1 (6 bases). The CDR3 has 15 residues. CDR1 is SEHNR, CDR2 FQNEAQ, per germline (reference sequence). The V gene lost 4 bases and the J gene lost 10 bases, with 22 bases spanning the gap. The CDR3 coding sequence is TGTGCCAGCAGCTCCCGGGACACCCCCCGGGAACCCTACACCTTC. It specifies CASSSRDTPREPYTF.

The V and J genes are TRBV9 and TRBJ1-1; D ambiguous. V was clipped by 0 bases and J by 5 bases, with 11 bases between them. CDR3 length: 14 amino acids. Germline values: CDR1 SGDLS, CDR2 YYNGEE. CDR3 protein: CASSVDGVGTEAFF. The CDR3 DNA reads TGTGCCAGCAGCGTAGACGGAGTCGGGACTGAAGCTTTCTTT.

V and J are TRBV4-2 and TRBJ2-1; 9 nucleotides match TRBD2. Germline V gene lookup returns CDR1 LGHNA and CDR2 YNFKEQ. The CDR3 length is 17 residues. Trimming cost V 0 bases and J 7 bases; bases outside gene matches: 10. CDR3 nucleotide sequence: TGTGCCAGCAGCCAAGATCGGGCGGGAGGGCCGAAAAATGAGCAGTTCTTC. Its protein is CASSQDRAGGPKNEQFF.

The chain carries TRBV24-1 and TRBJ2-3; TRBD2 matches at 9 bases. V trimming: 1 base; J trimming: 4 bases; junction bases outside the gene matches: 2. Germline loops: CDR1 KGHDR, CDR2 SFDVKD. This CDR3 has 15 amino acids. CDR3 bases: TGTGCCACCAGTGATTTTGGCGGGAGGGCAGATACGCAGTATTTT. The encoded protein is CATSDFGGRADTQYF.

Here the CDR3 DNA reads TGTGCCAGCCGTTCAGATCCGGGATCCTATAATTCACCCCTCCACTTT. Translating it yields CASRSDPGSYNSPLHF. The chain links TRBV6-5 to TRBJ1-6; D gene unclear. Germline assignment: CDR1 MNHEY and CDR2 SVGAGI. The V end lost 8 bases, the J end lost 1 base, and 15 bases lay between the germline ends. The CDR3 consists of 16 residues.

The chain uses TRBV5-1 and TRBJ2-5; no clear D gene. The germline V gene encodes CDR1 SGHRS and CDR2 YFSETQ. CDR3 length equals 13 residues. V lost 7 bases to trimming and J lost 0 bases, with 10 bases between them. Here the CDR3 DNA reads TGCGCCAGCGCGCGCCTGCACCAAGAGACCCAGTACTTC. It codes for CASARLHQETQYF. Variable domain in full (rest from reference TRBV5-1 and TRBJ2-5): KAGVTQTPRYLIKTRGQQVTLSCSPISGHRSVSWYQQTPGQGLQFLFEYFSETQRNKGNFPGRFSGRQFSNSRSEMNVSTLELGDSALYLCASARLHQETQYFGPGTRLLVL.

A word on this clone: Sequence at one end of the junction differs from germline and may be a read error. The CDR3 reads CASSLGFQNYNEQFF. The CDR3, as DNA: TGTGCTAGCAGCTTAGGTTTCCAAAACTACAATGAGCAGTTCTTC. The rearrangement links TRBV7-7 to TRBJ2-1; D not certain. CDR3 length: 15 residues. CDR1 and CDR2 (germline): SSHAT, FNYEAQ (reference sequence).

This chain uses TRBV21-1 with TRBJ2-3; TRBD2, as called in the table, went unchecked against the DNA. TRBV21-1 is tagged as a pseudogene. The CDR3 spans 14 residues. This CDR3 is CASSTSQTRGTQYF. For the CDR3, the DNA is TGTGCCAGCAGCACTTCGCAGACCCGAGGGACGCAGTATTTT.

V and J are TRBV6-5 and TRBJ1-4; no clear D gene. The ends were cut back, 2 bases at V and 8 bases at J, with 12 bases in the middle. The CDR3 is 14 amino acids. Germline V gene lookup returns CDR1 MNHEY and CDR2 SVGAGI. CDR3 DNA: TGTGCCAGCAGTTACCGCGGATCACCCGAAAAACTGTTTTTT. This encodes CASSYRGSPEKLFF.

This clone showed up just once. This chain uses TRBV2 with TRBJ1-2; the D gene is possibly TRBD1 (6 bases). Germline V gene data show CDR1 as SNHLY and CDR2 as FYNNEI. The length of the CDR3 is 14 residues. V lost 7 bases and J 3 bases, leaving 15 bases between the germline ends. The CDR3 sequence: CASIRRWTDYGYTF. For the CDR3, the DNA is TGTGCCAGCATTCGACGGTGGACAGACTATGGCTACACCTTC.

A single count supports this clone. The V and J genes are TRBV28 and TRBJ1-1, with D perhaps TRBD1 (6 bases). The V gene's germline CDR1 is MDHEN and CDR2 SYDVKM. V lost 5 bases to trimming and J lost 0 bases, with 10 bases between them. The CDR3 runs to 14 residues. CDR3 amino acids: CASSRQGLNTEAFF. The DNA for the CDR3 is TGTGCCAGCAGTAGGCAGGGGCTGAACACTGAAGCTTTCTTT.